These 23 T cell receptor beta chains came from one sample sequenced in a study of blood T cell repertoires in COVID-19. Profiling relied on immunoSEQ multiplex PCR, and the TCRdb table lists in-frame clones only, not all of them. The sample includes roughly 87,000 clones, roughly 89% of them seen just once. The sample comprised peripheral blood. The receptors stem from an elderly woman with active COVID-19.

This chain uses TRBV2 with TRBJ2-4; D unresolved. Per germline, CDR1 SNHLY and CDR2 FYNNEI. CDR3 length: 10 residues. V dropped 1 base and J dropped 16 bases, with 8 bases sitting between them. The CDR3 DNA sequence: TGTGCCAGCAGTGAAGGAGGAGCTTACTTC. This encodes CASSEGGAYF.

In its sample, this clone was seen once. The chain has TRBV28 and TRBJ1-6, with D maybe TRBD1 (5 bases). The CDR3 runs 16 residues. CDR1 is MDHEN, CDR2 SYDVKM, per germline. The ends were cut back, 4 bases at V and 5 bases at J, with 15 bases in the middle. The CDR3 sequence: CASSSDPGINNSPLHF. As DNA, the CDR3 is TGTGCCAGCAGTTCCGATCCAGGGATTAATAATTCACCCCTCCACTTT.

This chain uses TRBV5-1 with TRBJ1-2, with D unclear. The germline V gene has CDR1 SGHRS and CDR2 YFSETQ. V dropped 0 bases and J dropped 6 bases, with 15 bases sitting between them. This CDR3 is 15 amino acids long. The CDR3 nucleotides read TGCGCCAGCAGCTTGGTGAGCCCCAACCGCGATGGCTACACCTTC. Protein sequence: CASSLVSPNRDGYTF.

V gene TRBV18 combines with J gene TRBJ2-7; possible D gene TRBD2, 5 bases. The CDR3 loop spans 14 amino acids. V lost 6 bases, J lost 4 bases, and 16 bases lay in between. The V gene's germline CDR1 is KGHSH and CDR2 LQKENI. The CDR3 region is CASSPGNGNYEQYF. DNA for the CDR3: TGTGCCAGCTCTCCCGGGAACGGAAATTACGAGCAGTACTTC. The full variable domain, with the rest looked up from reference TRBV18 and TRBJ2-7, is NAGVMQNPRHLVRRRGQEARLRCSPMKGHSHVYWYRQLPEEGLKFMVYLQKENIIDESGMPKERFSAEFPKEGPSILRIQQVVRGDSAAYFCASSPGNGNYEQYFGPGTRLTVT.

The chain couples TRBV7-3 to TRBJ1-6; the match to TRBD1 covers 7 bases. The ends lost 5 bases at V and 4 bases at J; junction bases unmatched: 5. The CDR3 sequence is 15 residues long. Germline assignment: CDR1 SGHTA and CDR2 FQGTGA. The CDR3 sequence is CASSQTGLYNSPLHF. CDR3 nucleotide sequence: TGTGCCAGCAGCCAGACAGGGCTGTATAATTCACCCCTCCACTTT.

The chain has TRBV14 and TRBJ2-7, with 13 positions matching TRBD2. CDR1 is SGHDN and CDR2 is FVKESK in the germline V gene. There are 16 residues in the CDR3. The J segment lost 4 bases and the V segment lost 3 bases, leaving 6 bases of the junction unmatched. DNA for the CDR3: TGTGCCAGCAGCCAGGAGGGACTAGCGGGAATGTACGAGCAGTACTTC. It yields the protein CASSQEGLAGMYEQYF.

The chain recombines TRBV6-5 with TRBJ1-2, with D perhaps matching TRBD1 (5 bases). This CDR3 spans 14 amino acids. V gave up 5 bases and J gave up 4 bases, with 14 bases separating them. The V gene's germline CDR1 is MNHEY and CDR2 SVGAGI. Here the CDR3 reads CASSRSSTVYGYTF. In nucleotides, the CDR3 is TGTGCCAGCAGTCGCTCCTCGACAGTCTATGGCTACACCTTC.

The rearrangement joins TRBV5-1 to TRBJ2-1; TRBD1 agrees at 7 bases. Germline trimming cut 5 bases from V and 4 bases from J; bases unmatched to any gene: 15. Germline CDR1 SGHRS, CDR2 YFSETQ. The CDR3 is 17 residues long. The CDR3 region has the DNA TGCGCCAGCAGTTATTCAGGGGGTGGATTTGGGTACAATGAGCAGTTCTTC. Amino acid sequence: CASSYSGGGFGYNEQFF.

V gene TRBV6-6 combines with J gene TRBJ1-2; TRBD1 matches at 7 bases. Germline CDR1 is MNHNY and CDR2 is SVGAGI (reference sequence). The CDR3 consists of 12 residues. After removal of 5 bases from V and 8 bases from J, the junction contained 5 bases not matched to a gene. CDR3 in DNA: TGTGCCAGCAGTCAGACAGGGAGCGGCTACACCTTC. It is translated as CASSQTGSGYTF.

The table lists this clone with a few counts. The chain combines TRBV5-1 with TRBJ1-2, with no clear D. Germline CDR1 is SGHRS and CDR2 is YFSETQ. Deletions cut 0 bases from V and 2 bases from J, with 8 bases between. The CDR3 sequence is 14 residues long. This CDR3 reads CASSLDGGNYGYTF. The CDR3 DNA follows: TGCGCCAGCAGCTTGGATGGCGGGAACTATGGCTACACCTTC.

This clone came up once. The chain employs TRBV7-9 and TRBJ1-4, with D maybe TRBD1 (5 bases). The germline gives CDR1 SEHNR, CDR2 FQNEAQ (reference sequence). This CDR3 is 16 amino acids long. V gave up 0 bases and J gave up 4 bases, with 12 bases separating them. CDR3 nucleotides: TGTGCCAGCAGCTTAGCCCCGGGACTTATTAATGAAAAACTGTTTTTT. This translates into CASSLAPGLINEKLFF.

The V gene is TRBV5-4, the J gene TRBJ1-1, with D possibly TRBD1 on 6 matching bases. Trimming removed 1 base from V and 5 bases from J, with 12 bases in between. CDR1 and CDR2 from the germline V gene are SGHNT and YYREEE (reference sequence). CDR3 size: 14 residues. CDR3 in DNA: TGTGCCAGCAGCTTGACAGGGTCGGGGACTGAAGCTTTCTTT. Translation gives CASSLTGSGTEAFF.

The chain joins TRBV28 to TRBJ2-1; D ambiguous. The CDR3 runs to 15 residues. V was trimmed by 2 bases and J by 0 bases, leaving 8 bases between them. Looked up from germline, CDR1 is MDHEN and CDR2 is SYDVKM. The CDR3 is CASSLEFSSYNEQFF. The CDR3 coding sequence is TGTGCCAGCAGTTTAGAATTCAGCTCCTACAATGAGCAGTTCTTC. Full variable domain (remainder filled in from reference TRBV28 and TRBJ2-1): DVKVTQSSRYLVKRTGEKVFLECVQDMDHENMFWYRQDPGLGLRLIYFSYDVKMKEKGDIPEGYSVSREKKERFSLILESASTNQTSMYLCASSLEFSSYNEQFFGPGTRLTVL.

The rearrangement links TRBV29-1 to TRBJ2-5; 10 nucleotides align to TRBD2. The V gene's germline CDR1 is SQVTM and CDR2 ANQGSEA. The CDR3 runs 15 residues. V was pared by 5 bases and J by 4 bases, with 10 bases of the junction left unmatched. The CDR3 DNA follows: TGCAGCGTTCCTGAAGCGGGAGGGAGGCGAGAGACCCAGTACTTC. Translation: CSVPEAGGRRETQYF.

The J gene is TRBJ2-7, the V gene TRBV19; the D gene is possibly TRBD2 (6 bases). Germline V gene data show CDR1 as LNHDA and CDR2 as SQIVND (reference sequence). V dropped 6 bases and J dropped 5 bases, with 14 bases sitting between them. This CDR3 has 13 residues. In DNA form, the CDR3 reads TGTGCCAGTAGCGGAACTAGCCTCCACGAGCAGTACTTC. It encodes CASSGTSLHEQYF.

J is TRBJ2-7 and V is TRBV7-2, with 15 bases aligning to TRBD2. The V and J ends lost 2 bases and 2 bases, in that order; junction bases with no gene match: 7. The CDR3 is 18 amino acids. Germline V gene sequence: CDR1 SGHTA, CDR2 FQGNSA. The CDR3 nucleotides read TGTGCCAGCAGCTTAAGGGGACTAGCGGGAGGCGTGCCCTACGAGCAGTACTTC. It translates to CASSLRGLAGGVPYEQYF.

The table lists this clone with a few counts. V and J are TRBV5-1 and TRBJ1-3, with 7 bases that match TRBD1. The CDR3 runs 16 residues. CDR1 and CDR2 (germline): SGHRS, YFSETQ. The V gene end was trimmed by 3 bases and the J gene end by 1 base; junction bases not matched to a gene: 7. CDR3 in amino acids: CASSYSDRPSGNTIYF. In DNA, the CDR3 is TGCGCCAGCAGCTACTCGGACAGGCCATCTGGAAACACCATATATTTT.

The rearrangement links TRBV28 to TRBJ2-7; 10 bases line up with TRBD1. Germline V CDR1 and CDR2: MDHEN, SYDVKM. The CDR3 spans 15 residues. V lost 4 bases and J lost 7; bases outside the gene matches: 10. The CDR3 DNA reads as TGTGCCAGCAGTTCGGGGGACAGGGGAATGTTTGAGCAGTACTTC. This translates into CASSSGDRGMFEQYF.

The CDR3 reads CASSPRERGRSYEQYF. CDR3 in DNA: TGTGCCAGCAGCCCGCGGGAGCGGGGCCGCTCCTACGAGCAGTACTTC. V and J are TRBV11-3 and TRBJ2-7, with 7 bases aligning to TRBD2. J was trimmed by 0 bases and V by 5 bases; bases with no gene match: 10. Germline-derived CDR1 and CDR2 are SGHNT and YENEEA. CDR3 length equals 16 residues.

The table lists this clone with a few counts. The chain recombines TRBV6-1 with TRBJ2-7, with D maybe TRBD2 (6 bases). Between the trimmed V and J ends, which lost 2 bases and 4 bases, there was a span of 15 bases. Germline V gene sequence: CDR1 MNHNS, CDR2 SASEGT. The CDR3 is made up of 15 amino acids. The CDR3 loop is CASSERLAETYEQYF. The CDR3 DNA reads TGTGCCAGCAGTGAAAGGTTAGCGGAGACATACGAGCAGTACTTC.

This chain uses TRBV7-8 with TRBJ2-1; perhaps TRBD2 as D (6 bases). This CDR3 is 13 amino acids long. V lost 5 bases and J lost 8, with 13 bases in between. CDR1 and CDR2 from the germline V gene are SGHVS and FQNEAQ. CDR3 DNA: TGTGCCAGCAGCATGACTAGTTTCTATGAGCAGTTCTTC. This sequence encodes CASSMTSFYEQFF.

This chain joins TRBV27 and TRBJ2-1, with 9 positions matching TRBD1. The CDR3 is 15 residues long. V was pared by 6 bases and J by 0 bases, with 3 bases of the junction left unmatched. Germline CDR1 reads MNHEY; CDR2 reads SMNVEV (reference sequence). The CDR3: CASRQGANSYNEQFF. The CDR3 nucleotides read TGTGCCAGCAGACAGGGGGCCAACTCCTACAATGAGCAGTTCTTC.

The rearrangement links TRBV28 to TRBJ2-5; possible D gene TRBD1, 6 bases. CDR3 length equals 12 residues. The V end was cut by 4 bases, the J end by 13 bases, with 16 bases between. From germline, CDR1 is MDHEN and CDR2 SYDVKM. CDR3 sequence reads: CASSYRDTIAYF. The CDR3, as DNA: TGTGCCAGCAGTTACCGGGACACCATAGCGTACTTC. Filled out from reference TRBV28 and TRBJ2-5, the complete variable domain reads DVKVTQSSRYLVKRTGEKVFLECVQDMDHENMFWYRQDPGLGLRLIYFSYDVKMKEKGDIPEGYSVSREKKERFSLILESASTNQTSMYLCASSYRDTIAYFGPGTRLLVL.